This TCR beta chain originates from a study of blood T cell repertoires in COVID-19. Only in-frame clones appear in the TCRdb table, and some are missing; sequencing was by immunoSEQ multiplex PCR. The sample shows 120,000 to 150,000 clones, approximately 82% of them seen only once. The germline CDR1 and CDR2 sequences are SGHAT and FQDESV (reference sequence). Trimming took off 8 bases at V and 3 bases at J, with 16 bases between the two ends. CDR3 length equals 14 residues. The J gene is TRBJ1-2, the V gene TRBV11-1; tentatively, D is TRBD1 (6 bases). The receptor was derived from a human donor with acute or convalescent COVID-19. The donor label of this sample is uncertain. Material for sequencing was peripheral blood. CDR3 region: CASAFAGTYYGYTF. The CDR3 DNA follows: TGTGCCAGCGCATTCGCCGGGACATACTATGGCTACACCTTC.